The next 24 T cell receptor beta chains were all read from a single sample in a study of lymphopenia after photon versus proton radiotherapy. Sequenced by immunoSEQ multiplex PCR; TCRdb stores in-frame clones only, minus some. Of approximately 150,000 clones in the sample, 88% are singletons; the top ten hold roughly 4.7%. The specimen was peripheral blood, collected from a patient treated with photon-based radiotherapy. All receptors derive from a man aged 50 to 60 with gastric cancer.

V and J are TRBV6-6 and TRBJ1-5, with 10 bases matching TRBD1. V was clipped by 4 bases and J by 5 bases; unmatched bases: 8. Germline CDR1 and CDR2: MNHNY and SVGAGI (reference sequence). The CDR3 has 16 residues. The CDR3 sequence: CASSSRTGGSDQPQHF. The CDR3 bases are TGTGCCAGCAGTTCCCGGACAGGGGGAAGCGATCAGCCCCAGCATTTT.

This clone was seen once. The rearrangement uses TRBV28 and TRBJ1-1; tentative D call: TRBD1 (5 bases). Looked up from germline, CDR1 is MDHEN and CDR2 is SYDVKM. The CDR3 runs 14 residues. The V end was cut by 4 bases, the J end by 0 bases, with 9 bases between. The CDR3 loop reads CASSSRQMNTEAFF. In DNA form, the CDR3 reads TGTGCCAGCAGTTCTCGACAGATGAACACTGAAGCTTTCTTT.

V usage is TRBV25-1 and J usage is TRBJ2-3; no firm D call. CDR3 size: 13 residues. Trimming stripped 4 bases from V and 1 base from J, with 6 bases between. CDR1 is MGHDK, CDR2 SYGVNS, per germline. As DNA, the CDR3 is TGTGCCAGCAGTGTCACCCGCACAGATACGCAGTATTTT. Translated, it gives CASSVTRTDTQYF.

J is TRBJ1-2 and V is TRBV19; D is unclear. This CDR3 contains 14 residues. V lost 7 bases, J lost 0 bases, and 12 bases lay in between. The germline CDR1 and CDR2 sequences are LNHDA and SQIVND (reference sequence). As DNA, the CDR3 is TGTGCCAGTACCCTCGGGATTGCTAACTATGGCTACACCTTC. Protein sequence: CASTLGIANYGYTF.

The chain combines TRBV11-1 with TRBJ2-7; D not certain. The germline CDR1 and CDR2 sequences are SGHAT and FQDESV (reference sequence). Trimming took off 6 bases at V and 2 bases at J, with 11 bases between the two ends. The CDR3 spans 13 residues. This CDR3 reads CASSPRPTYEQYF. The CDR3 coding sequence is TGTGCCAGCAGTCCCAGGCCCACCTACGAGCAGTACTTC.

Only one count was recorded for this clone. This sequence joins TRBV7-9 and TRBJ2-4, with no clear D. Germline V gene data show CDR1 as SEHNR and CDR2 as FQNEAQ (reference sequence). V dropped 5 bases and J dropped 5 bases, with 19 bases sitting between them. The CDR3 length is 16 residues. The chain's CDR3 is CASSLSNLGKENIQYF. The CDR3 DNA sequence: TGTGCCAGCAGCCTTAGTAACCTCGGCAAAGAAAACATTCAGTACTTC.

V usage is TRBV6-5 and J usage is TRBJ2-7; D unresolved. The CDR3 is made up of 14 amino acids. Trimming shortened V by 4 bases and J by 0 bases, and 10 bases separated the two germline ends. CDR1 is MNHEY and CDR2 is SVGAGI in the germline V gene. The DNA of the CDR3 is TGTGCCAGCAGTTTGGACCTGAGCTCCTACGAGCAGTACTTC. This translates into CASSLDLSSYEQYF.

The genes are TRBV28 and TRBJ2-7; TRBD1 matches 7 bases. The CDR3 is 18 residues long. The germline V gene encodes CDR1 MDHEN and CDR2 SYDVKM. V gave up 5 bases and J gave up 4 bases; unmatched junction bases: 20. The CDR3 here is CASSAYWGTDTDLYEQYF. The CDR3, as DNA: TGTGCCAGCAGTGCCTACTGGGGGACAGATACCGACCTATACGAGCAGTACTTC.

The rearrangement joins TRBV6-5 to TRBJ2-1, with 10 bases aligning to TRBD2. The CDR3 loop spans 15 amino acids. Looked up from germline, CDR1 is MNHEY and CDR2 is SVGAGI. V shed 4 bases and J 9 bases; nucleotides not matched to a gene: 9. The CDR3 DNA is TGTGCCAGCAGTTTAGCGGGAGGTTCGGTCGGTGAGCAGTTCTTC. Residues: CASSLAGGSVGEQFF.

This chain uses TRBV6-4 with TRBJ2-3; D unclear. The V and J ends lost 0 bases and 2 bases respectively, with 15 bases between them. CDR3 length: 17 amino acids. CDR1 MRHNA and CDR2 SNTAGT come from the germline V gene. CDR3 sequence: CASSDSGRGRTTDTQYF. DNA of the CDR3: TGTGCCAGCAGTGACTCTGGCCGCGGTAGAACCACAGATACGCAGTATTTT.

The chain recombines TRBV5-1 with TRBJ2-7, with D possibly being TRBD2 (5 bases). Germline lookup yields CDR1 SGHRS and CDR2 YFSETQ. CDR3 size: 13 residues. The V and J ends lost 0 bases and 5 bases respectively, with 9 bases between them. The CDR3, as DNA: TGCGCCAGCAGCTTGGGAGGGAGCGACGAGCAGTACTTC. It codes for CASSLGGSDEQYF.

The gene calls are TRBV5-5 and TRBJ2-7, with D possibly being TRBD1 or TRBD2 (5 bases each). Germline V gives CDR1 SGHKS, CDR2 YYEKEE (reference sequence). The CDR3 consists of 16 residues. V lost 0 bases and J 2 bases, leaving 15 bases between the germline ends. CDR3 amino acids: CASSLVLSGPPYEQYF. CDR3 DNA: TGTGCCAGCAGCTTGGTTCTCTCGGGGCCCCCCTACGAGCAGTACTTC. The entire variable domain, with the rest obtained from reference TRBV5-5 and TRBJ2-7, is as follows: DAGVTQSPTHLIKTRGQQVTLRCSPISGHKSVSWYQQVLGQGPQFIFQYYEKEERGRGNFPDRFSARQFPNYSSELNVNALLLGDSALYLCASSLVLSGPPYEQYFGPGTRLTVT.

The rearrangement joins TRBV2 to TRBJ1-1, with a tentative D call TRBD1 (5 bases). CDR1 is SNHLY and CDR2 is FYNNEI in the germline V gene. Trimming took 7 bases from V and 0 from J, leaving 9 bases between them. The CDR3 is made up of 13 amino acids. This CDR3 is CASTQGLNTEAFF. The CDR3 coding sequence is TGTGCCAGCACCCAGGGCTTGAACACTGAAGCTTTCTTT.

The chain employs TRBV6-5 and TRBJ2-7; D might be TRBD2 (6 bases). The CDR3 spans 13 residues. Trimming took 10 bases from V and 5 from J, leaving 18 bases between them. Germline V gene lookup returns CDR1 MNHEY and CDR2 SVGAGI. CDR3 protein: CATQGGTRNEQYF. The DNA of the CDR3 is TGTGCCACCCAGGGCGGGACCAGGAACGAGCAGTACTTC.

The CDR3: CASGTGRNEQFF. CDR3 sequence (DNA): TGTGCCAGCGGGACAGGGAGAAATGAGCAGTTCTTC. This chain joins TRBV6-5 and TRBJ2-1, with 9 bases matching TRBD1. V shed 8 bases and J 7 bases; nucleotides not matched to a gene: 3. The length of the CDR3 is 12 residues. Germline CDR1 MNHEY, CDR2 SVGAGI.

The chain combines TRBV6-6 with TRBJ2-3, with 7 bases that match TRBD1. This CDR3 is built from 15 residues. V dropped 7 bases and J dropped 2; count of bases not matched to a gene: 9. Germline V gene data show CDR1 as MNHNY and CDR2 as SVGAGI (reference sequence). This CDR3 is CASTNRGRDTDTQYF. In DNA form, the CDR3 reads TGTGCCAGCACCAACAGGGGCCGGGACACAGATACGCAGTATTTT.

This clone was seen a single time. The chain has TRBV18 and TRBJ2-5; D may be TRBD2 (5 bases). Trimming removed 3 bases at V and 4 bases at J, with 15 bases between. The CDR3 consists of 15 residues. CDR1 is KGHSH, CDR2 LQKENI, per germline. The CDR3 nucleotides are TGTGCCAGCTCACCTTTGACTCTTACTAGAGAGACCCAGTACTTC. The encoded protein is CASSPLTLTRETQYF.

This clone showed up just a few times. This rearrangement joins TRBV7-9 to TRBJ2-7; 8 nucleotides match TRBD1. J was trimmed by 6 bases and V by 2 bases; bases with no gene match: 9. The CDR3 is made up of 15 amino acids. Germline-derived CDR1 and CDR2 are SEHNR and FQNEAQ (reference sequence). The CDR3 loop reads CASSLSQGAFTEQYF. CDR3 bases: TGTGCCAGCAGCTTAAGTCAGGGGGCTTTCACCGAGCAGTACTTC.

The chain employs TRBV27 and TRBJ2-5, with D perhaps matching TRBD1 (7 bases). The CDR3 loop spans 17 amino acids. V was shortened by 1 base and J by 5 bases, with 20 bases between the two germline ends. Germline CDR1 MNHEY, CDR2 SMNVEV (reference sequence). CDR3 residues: CASSLFGTATSRETQYF. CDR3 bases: TGTGCCAGCAGTTTATTCGGGACAGCGACTAGTAGGGAGACCCAGTACTTC.

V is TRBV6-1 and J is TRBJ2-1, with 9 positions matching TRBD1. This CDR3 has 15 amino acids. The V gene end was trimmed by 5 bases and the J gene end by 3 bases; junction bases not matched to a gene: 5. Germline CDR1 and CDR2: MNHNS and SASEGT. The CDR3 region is CASSHGQGRYNEQFF. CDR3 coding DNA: TGTGCCAGCAGTCATGGACAGGGGCGCTACAATGAGCAGTTCTTC.

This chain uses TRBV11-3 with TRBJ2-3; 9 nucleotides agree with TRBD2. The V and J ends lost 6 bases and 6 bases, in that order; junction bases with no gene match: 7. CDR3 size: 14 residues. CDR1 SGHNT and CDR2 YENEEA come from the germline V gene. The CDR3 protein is CASSGGRARDTQYF. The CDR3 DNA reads TGTGCCAGCAGTGGCGGGAGGGCCCGGGATACGCAGTATTTT.

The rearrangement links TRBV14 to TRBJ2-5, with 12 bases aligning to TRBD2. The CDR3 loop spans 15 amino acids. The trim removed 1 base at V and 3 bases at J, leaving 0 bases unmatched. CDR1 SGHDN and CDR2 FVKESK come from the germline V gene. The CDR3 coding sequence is TGTGCCAGCAGCCAAGGGACTAGCGGGGAAGAGACCCAGTACTTC. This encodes CASSQGTSGEETQYF.

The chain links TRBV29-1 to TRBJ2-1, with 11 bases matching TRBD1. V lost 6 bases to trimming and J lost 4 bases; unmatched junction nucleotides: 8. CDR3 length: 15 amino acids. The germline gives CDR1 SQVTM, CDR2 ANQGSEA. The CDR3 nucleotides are TGCAGCGTAAGAACCGGGACAGGGGGATACAATGAGCAGTTCTTC. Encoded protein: CSVRTGTGGYNEQFF.

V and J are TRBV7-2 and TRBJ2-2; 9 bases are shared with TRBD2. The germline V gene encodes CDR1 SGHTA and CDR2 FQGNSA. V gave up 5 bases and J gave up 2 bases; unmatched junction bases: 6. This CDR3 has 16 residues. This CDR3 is CASSRLAGRNTGELFF. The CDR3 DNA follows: TGTGCCAGCAGCCGTCTAGCGGGAAGAAACACCGGGGAGCTGTTTTTT.